A selection of T cell receptor beta chains follows, all from one sample in a study of T cells after somatic rescue of genetic block. The protocol was immunoSEQ multiplex PCR, while the TCRdb copy is restricted to in-frame clones and leaves out a portion. The sample shows over 14,000 clones, approximately 70% of them seen only once. Sequencing was done on a sample of peripheral blood mononuclear cells (PBMCs). These receptors were taken from a boy younger than 18. The CDR3 runs from the conserved cysteine through the conserved F or W. D genes are given only for firm matches. The size of a clone is reported for some rows only, either as once, few or many, or as a class for expanded clones.

j_call d_call clone_size v_call cdr3_aa cdr3_nt
TRBJ2-2 TRBD2 few TRBV28 CASSFPGLAGGFANTGELFF TGTGCCAGCAGTTTCCCTGGACTAGCGGGGGGATTCGCGAACACCGGGGAGCTGTTTTTT
TRBJ1-4 NA NA TRBV28 CASSFPGATNEKLFF TGTGCCAGCAGTTTTCCGGGTGCAACTAATGAAAAACTGTTTTTT
TRBJ2-7 TRBD1 NA TRBV11-2 CASSLGPGQGNYEQYF TGTGCCAGCAGCTTAGGACCTGGACAGGGGAACTACGAGCAGTACTTC
TRBJ2-7 TRBD1 NA TRBV27 CASSLEGETGYPYEQYF TGTGCCAGCAGTTTAGAAGGGGAGACAGGGTACCCCTACGAGCAGTACTTC
TRBJ2-1 NA NA TRBV7-3 CASSLMGRKTSNEQFF TGTGCCAGCAGCTTAATGGGACGTAAGACTAGCAATGAGCAGTTCTTC
TRBJ2-6 NA NA TRBV5-6 CASSGYPLQLSGANVLTF TGTGCCAGCAGCGGCTACCCTCTTCAGCTCTCTGGGGCCAACGTCCTGACTTTC
TRBJ2-2 TRBD1 NA TRBV7-6 CASSPGTGGAAGELFF TGTGCCAGCAGCCCCGGGACAGGGGGCGCGGCCGGGGAGCTGTTTTTT
TRBJ1-2 NA NA TRBV19 CASSIGGVGGYTF TGTGCCAGTAGTATTGGAGGGGTAGGTGGCTACACCTTC
TRBJ2-1 NA once TRBV6-6 CASSYSTNYNEQFF TGTGCCAGCAGTTACTCGACTAACTACAATGAGCAGTTCTTC
TRBJ2-2 TRBD1 NA TRBV30 CAWSFPGDRRSTGELFF TGTGCCTGGAGTTTTCCGGGGGACAGGAGAAGTACCGGGGAGCTGTTTTTT
TRBJ1-3 TRBD1 NA TRBV5-6 CASRPTGGSGSTIYF TGTGCCAGCAGGCCCACAGGGGGCTCTGGAAGCACCATATATTTT
TRBJ2-1 TRBD2 few TRBV5-1 CASSLASGGSYNEQFF TGCGCCAGCAGTTTAGCTAGCGGGGGTTCCTACAATGAGCAGTTCTTC
TRBJ2-5 NA NA TRBV6-1 CASRKGQETQYF TGTGCCAGCAGGAAAGGCCAAGAGACCCAGTACTTC
TRBJ2-3 TRBD2 few TRBV7-8 CASSFLAGGQGDTQYF TGTGCCAGCAGCTTCCTAGCGGGGGGGCAGGGAGATACGCAGTATTTT
TRBJ1-1 NA NA TRBV6-5 CASRLDRLATEAFF TGTGCCAGCAGATTGGACAGACTGGCGACTGAAGCTTTCTTT
TRBJ1-4 NA few TRBV4-1 CASSQGNGGNNEKLFF TGCGCCAGCAGCCAAGGAAACGGGGGCAATAATGAAAAACTGTTTTTT
TRBJ1-2 TRBD1 NA TRBV10-3 CAISGTGDGYTF TGTGCCATCAGCGGGACAGGGGATGGCTACACCTTC
TRBJ1-1 NA NA TRBV15 CATSRGFGGANTEAFF TGTGCCACCAGCAGAGGGTTCGGGGGGGCGAACACTGAAGCTTTCTTT
TRBJ2-1 NA once TRBV11-2 CASSPRRPDHNEQFF TGTGCCAGCAGCCCGCGCCGTCCCGACCACAATGAGCAGTTCTTC
TRBJ2-7 TRBD2 once TRBV4-1 CASSQDGDAGGYEQYF TGCGCCAGCAGCCAAGACGGGGACGCGGGAGGATACGAGCAGTACTTC
TRBJ2-7 TRBD1 NA TRBV5-5 CASSPRQGAYEQYF TGTGCCAGCAGCCCCCGACAGGGCGCATACGAGCAGTACTTC
TRBJ2-4 NA NA TRBV19 CASSIVWGTKGKNIQYF TGTGCCAGTAGTATAGTTTGGGGTACTAAGGGCAAAAACATTCAGTACTTC
TRBJ2-5 NA NA TRBV7-9 CASSSPGAPGQETQYF TGTGCCAGCAGCTCTCCAGGGGCGCCGGGCCAAGAGACCCAGTACTTC
TRBJ2-7 NA once TRBV7-6 CASSFAKAPSTYEQYF TGTGCCAGCAGCTTTGCCAAAGCCCCCTCCACCTACGAGCAGTACTTC
TRBJ1-5 NA NA TRBV28 CASSLSPGFSNQPQHF TGTGCCAGCAGTTTAAGTCCAGGGTTCAGCAATCAGCCCCAGCATTTT
TRBJ2-5 NA NA TRBV6-5 CASSSDSRETQYF TGTGCCAGCAGTTCCGACAGCCGGGAGACCCAGTACTTC
TRBJ2-3 NA NA TRBV5-4 CASSLMATDTQYF TGTGCCAGCAGCTTGATGGCGACAGATACGCAGTATTTT
TRBJ1-4 TRBD1 NA TRBV7-9 CASSLALRGGYEKLFF TGTGCCAGCAGCTTAGCGCTCAGAGGGGGCTATGAAAAACTGTTTTTT
TRBJ2-7 NA NA TRBV7-2 CASSFGGRISEQYF TGTGCCAGCAGCTTTGGGGGGAGAATCTCCGAGCAGTACTTC
TRBJ2-7 NA once TRBV7-3 CASIHVRGPGAYEQYF TGTGCCAGCATCCACGTCCGCGGTCCGGGGGCGTACGAGCAGTACTTC
TRBJ1-4 TRBD1 few TRBV27 CASSLGTGWGEKLFF TGTGCCAGCAGTTTAGGGACAGGGTGGGGTGAAAAACTGTTTTTT
TRBJ2-5 NA once TRBV7-3 CASSPLAKETQYF TGTGCCAGCAGCCCCCTAGCTAAAGAGACCCAGTACTTC
TRBJ2-1 TRBD2 once TRBV5-1 CASSLPLTSLYNEQFF TGCGCCAGCAGCTTACCCCTGACTAGCCTTTACAATGAGCAGTTCTTC
TRBJ2-6 TRBD1 once TRBV29-1 CSVVGTGQSGANVLTF TGCAGCGTTGTAGGGACAGGGCAGTCTGGGGCCAACGTCCTGACTTTC
TRBJ1-5 TRBD1 NA TRBV28 CASSLGAGGYISNQPQHF TGTGCCAGCAGTTTAGGCGCAGGGGGGTACATAAGCAATCAGCCCCAGCATTTT
TRBJ1-2 NA NA TRBV5-6 CASSSTRGPNYGYTF TGTGCCAGCAGCTCGACACGGGGTCCTAACTATGGCTACACCTTC
TRBJ2-2 NA NA TRBV18 CASSPQLGTSNTGELFF TGTGCCAGCTCACCACAGCTGGGGACCTCGAACACCGGGGAGCTGTTTTTT
TRBJ2-2 TRBD2 NA TRBV5-1 CASSVGLVDTGELFF TGCGCCAGCAGCGTGGGACTAGTGGACACCGGGGAGCTGTTTTTT
TRBJ1-2 TRBD1 NA TRBV18 CASSSDRVDGYTF TGTGCCAGCTCATCAGACAGGGTGGATGGCTACACCTTC
TRBJ2-3 NA NA TRBV7-8 CASSLITLPTDTQYF TGTGCCAGCAGCTTAATCACGCTGCCCACAGATACGCAGTATTTT
TRBJ2-5 TRBD2 NA TRBV13 CASSPGAGGHQETQYF TGTGCCAGCAGCCCGGGTGCGGGGGGCCATCAAGAGACCCAGTACTTC
TRBJ1-4 NA NA TRBV19 CASSLGISTTNEKLFF TGTGCCAGTAGTCTCGGGATTTCCACAACTAATGAAAAACTGTTTTTT
TRBJ1-2 NA NA TRBV28 CASSSQGSFYGYTF TGTGCCAGCAGTTCCCAGGGCAGCTTCTATGGCTACACCTTC
TRBJ2-1 TRBD2 NA TRBV5-3 CARSLGLAGGNTNNEQFF TGTGCCAGAAGCTTGGGACTAGCGGGAGGCAATACGAACAATGAGCAGTTCTTC
TRBJ2-7 NA NA TRBV7-9 CASRDSGRIYEQYF TGTGCCAGCAGGGATTCGGGCAGGATCTACGAGCAGTACTTC
TRBJ2-2 NA NA TRBV5-1 CASSSRVAGELFF TGCGCCAGCAGCTCGAGGGTCGCAGGGGAGCTGTTTTTT
TRBJ2-7 NA NA TRBV6-1 CASSEAGGQIGQYF TGTGCCAGCAGTGAAGCAGGCGGCCAAATCGGGCAGTACTTC
TRBJ1-3 NA medium-sized TRBV5-4 CASSSPPSTIYF TGTGCCAGCAGCTCTCCCCCGAGCACCATATATTTT
TRBJ1-1 NA NA TRBV18 CASSRGANTLNTEAFF TGTGCCAGCTCCAGGGGAGCCAATACCCTGAACACTGAAGCTTTCTTT
TRBJ2-7 TRBD2 NA TRBV13 CASSYPGGEQYF TGTGCCAGCAGTTACCCGGGAGGCGAGCAGTACTTC
TRBJ1-2 TRBD1 NA TRBV2 CASSEGGMTGTIYGYTF TGTGCCAGCAGCGAGGGGGGTATGACAGGGACGATCTATGGCTACACCTTC
TRBJ2-1 NA NA TRBV7-2 CASSLGGLTLYNEQFF TGTGCCAGCAGCTTAGGGGGACTGACATTATACAATGAGCAGTTCTTC